The source of this T cell receptor beta chain is a study of OX40 agonist ivuxolimab in advanced cancers. In the study overall: Cohort: more than 75% men, mean age approximately 64, aged roughly 23 to 79.

Researchers took blood at baseline, on cycle 4 day 1, and on cycle 7 day 1. Trimming stripped 8 bases from V and 2 bases from J, with 8 bases between. The CDR3 totals 12 residues. CDR1 and CDR2 from the germline V gene are MNHNS and SASEGT. For this clone: Its antigen is still unknown.

General observations from the study: The mean number of expanded clones was higher in CD8+ T cells than in CD4+.

Produced via immunoSEQ multiplex PCR; TCRdb's table is partial and in-frame only. The sample carries some 87,000 clones, about nine tenths recorded once. This TCR was sampled from an adult with an advanced solid tumor such as melanoma, head and neck, liver or kidney cancer. Sequencing used CD4+ or CD8+ T cells sorted from blood, obtained in a trial of the OX40 agonist ivuxolimab. The chain couples TRBV6-1 to TRBJ2-3; D gene ambiguous. CDR3 sequence: CASSTVTDTQYF. CDR3 DNA sequence: TGTGCCAGCTCCACAGTCACAGATACGCAGTATTTT.